The entry below gives a single TCR beta chain sequence along with its context. The CDR3 extends over 16 amino acids. Trimming at V came to 5 bases and at J to 3 bases, leaving 11 bases not matched to a gene. CDR1 is SGHTA, CDR2 FQGNSA, per germline. This record belongs to a study of shared T cell receptors in the human thymus. TCRdb keeps only in-frame clones here, not all; method: immunoSEQ multiplex PCR. The repertoire holds hundreds of thousands of clones, approximately 88% seen once, with around 0.01% in the top ten. This sample was shared with a second study, whose subject was human thymus T cells. That investigation notes: Thymus specimens were resections from corrective heart surgery. Within thymic and blood repertoires, V and J gene usage appeared to be biased. Related research reported highly overlapping thymic repertoires among unrelated individuals.

Sequenced sample: thymocytes. This clonotype originated in a boy in the first two years of life with a congenital heart defect. The chain combines TRBV7-2 with TRBJ1-1, with 8 positions matching TRBD1. CDR3 loop: CASSLQGARSYTEAFF. Written as DNA, the CDR3 is TGTGCCAGCAGCCTGCAGGGGGCCAGGTCTTACACTGAAGCTTTCTTT.